The 27 T cell receptor beta chains given below trace back to one sample, sequenced in a study of T cell changes during pregnancy in multiple sclerosis. This table comes from immunoSEQ multiplex PCR, and its TCRdb copy is limited to in-frame clones, with some not included. The sample holds almost 20,000 clones, 89% seen once. The sample was CD8+ T cells from peripheral blood mononuclear cells, taken in the second trimester of pregnancy. The source of these receptors is a female donor in good health, enrolled as a control in a pregnancy study.

The chain couples TRBV6-4 to TRBJ2-7; 9 positions agree with TRBD2. This CDR3 contains 15 residues. From germline, CDR1 is MRHNA and CDR2 SNTAGT. The V and J ends lost 0 bases and 5 bases, in that order; junction bases with no gene match: 5. CDR3 sequence reads: CASSDSASGNNEQYF. CDR3 nucleotides: TGTGCCAGCAGTGACTCGGCTAGCGGGAACAACGAGCAGTACTTC.

This sequence joins TRBV27 and TRBJ2-1; TRBD2 matches 7 bases. CDR1 and CDR2 from the germline V gene are MNHEY and SMNVEV (reference sequence). The ends lost 4 bases at V and 6 bases at J; junction bases unmatched: 6. This CDR3 spans 14 amino acids. CDR3: CASSSGLLTNEQFF. The DNA for the CDR3 is TGTGCCAGCAGTTCGGGACTATTAACCAATGAGCAGTTCTTC.

The CDR3 region has the DNA TGTGCCAGCAGCTTAGCGGGAGGGATCTACAATGAGCAGTTCTTC. It is translated as CASSLAGGIYNEQFF. The chain links TRBV13 to TRBJ2-1; 8 bases are shared with TRBD2. CDR3 length equals 15 residues. CDR1 is PRHDT, CDR2 FYEKMQ, per germline (reference sequence). V trimming: 1 base; J trimming: 3 bases; junction bases outside the gene matches: 2.

V gene TRBV6-4 combines with J gene TRBJ2-1, with D possibly matching TRBD2 (6 bases). The CDR3 covers 16 residues. Germline V lookup: CDR1 MRHNA, CDR2 SNTAGT. Trimming left V 2 bases short and J 2 bases short, with 13 bases between. Here the CDR3 reads CASSDGEVAAYNEQFF. The CDR3 region has the DNA TGTGCCAGCAGTGACGGGGAAGTAGCGGCCTACAATGAGCAGTTCTTC.

The chain combines TRBV27 with TRBJ2-7; tentative D call: TRBD1 (5 bases). The length of the CDR3 is 14 residues. V was pared by 3 bases and J by 4 bases, with 13 bases between. In germline, CDR1 is MNHEY, CDR2 SMNVEV (reference sequence). CDR3 protein: CASSFFQGGYEQYF. Written as DNA, the CDR3 is TGTGCCAGCAGTTTTTTTCAGGGTGGGTACGAGCAGTACTTC.

This clone was observed a few times. This chain joins TRBV25-1 and TRBJ1-1; D ambiguous. The CDR3 extends over 12 amino acids. Germline V gene data show CDR1 as MGHDK and CDR2 as SYGVNS. V dropped 5 bases and J dropped 5 bases, with 9 bases sitting between them. DNA for the CDR3: TGTGCCAGCAGTTCGGGGTGGACTGAAGCTTTCTTT. It yields the protein CASSSGWTEAFF.

The chain joins TRBV30 to TRBJ2-5, with TRBD2 matching over 14 bases. The CDR3 loop spans 16 amino acids. V shed 1 base, J shed 5 bases, and the junction held 6 bases outside the gene matches. CDR1 and CDR2 (germline): GTSNPN, SVGIG (reference sequence). CDR3 sequence: CAWSGLAGGVGETQYF. CDR3 DNA: TGTGCCTGGAGTGGACTAGCGGGGGGGGTCGGGGAGACCCAGTACTTC.

The CDR3 DNA is TGTGCCAGCAGCTCACAGGGTTCCTCACCCCTCCACTTT. Translation gives CASSSQGSSPLHF. V gene TRBV9 combines with J gene TRBJ1-6; D is perhaps TRBD1 (6 bases). The V gene's germline CDR1 is SGDLS and CDR2 YYNGEE. Trimming stripped 4 bases from V and 10 bases from J, with 12 bases between. This CDR3 has 13 residues.

The count of this clone is one. The gene calls are TRBV27 and TRBJ2-2; 9 nucleotides agree with TRBD1. J lost 3 bases, V lost 6 bases, and 11 bases had no gene match. The germline V gene encodes CDR1 MNHEY and CDR2 SMNVEV (reference sequence). The CDR3 sequence is 17 residues long. DNA for the CDR3: TGTGCCAGCAGCGCCCTCGGGACAGGGCGGGACACCGGGGAGCTGTTTTTT. Amino acid sequence: CASSALGTGRDTGELFF.

CDR3 residues: CASSLASSNEQFF. CDR3 DNA sequence: TGTGCCAGCAGCTTAGCCTCTAGCAATGAGCAGTTCTTC. The chain carries TRBV7-2 and TRBJ2-1; D remains unclear. The germline gives CDR1 SGHTA, CDR2 FQGNSA. V lost 0 bases, J lost 6 bases, and 6 bases lay in between. The CDR3 sequence is 13 residues long.

V and J are TRBV6-6 and TRBJ2-7, with D tentatively TRBD2 (5 bases). Deletions cut 7 bases from V and 2 bases from J, with 18 bases between. The CDR3 totals 15 residues. CDR1 and CDR2 from the germline V gene are MNHNY and SVGAGI (reference sequence). Here the CDR3 DNA reads TGTGCCAGCACCCCTTCGGGCACGGGAACCTACGAGCAGTACTTC. Amino acid sequence: CASTPSGTGTYEQYF.

The chain couples TRBV19 to TRBJ2-3; 8 bases agree with TRBD2. The trim removed 9 bases at V and 5 bases at J, leaving 13 bases unmatched. CDR3 size: 15 residues. Germline-derived CDR1 and CDR2 are LNHDA and SQIVND (reference sequence). The CDR3 nucleotides read TGTGCCAGCAGGCCTGGGACTAGAGGAGGAGATACGCAGTATTTT. Amino acids: CASRPGTRGGDTQYF.

The CDR3 coding sequence is TGTGCCAGCAGCTTGGAGGCTAGCGGGTTCGACACAGATACGCAGTATTTT. The encoded protein is CASSLEASGFDTDTQYF. The rearrangement joins TRBV5-6 to TRBJ2-3; the match to TRBD2 covers 8 bases. V shed 0 bases, J shed 2 bases, and the junction held 8 bases outside the gene matches. CDR3 length: 17 amino acids. Germline CDR1 and CDR2: SGHDT and YYEEEE.

The J gene is TRBJ2-1, the V gene TRBV28, with 8 bases aligning to TRBD2. The trim removed 6 bases at V and 4 bases at J, leaving 5 bases unmatched. The CDR3 is 14 amino acids. CDR1 MDHEN and CDR2 SYDVKM come from the germline V gene. The CDR3 bases are TGTGCCAGCAGCCCGGGACTAGAGTACAATGAGCAGTTCTTC. Residues: CASSPGLEYNEQFF.

The gene calls are TRBV27 and TRBJ2-6, with D unresolved. Trimming took 7 bases from V and 0 from J, leaving 7 bases between them. Germline lookup yields CDR1 MNHEY and CDR2 SMNVEV (reference sequence). CDR3 length: 14 amino acids. Here the CDR3 reads CASTRVSGANVLTF. The CDR3 DNA reads TGTGCCAGCACTAGAGTCTCTGGGGCCAACGTCCTGACTTTC.

The CDR3 reads CASSVENSGPQETQYF. The DNA of the CDR3 is TGTGCCAGCAGCGTAGAAAATAGCGGGCCTCAAGAGACCCAGTACTTC. This chain connects TRBV9 to TRBJ2-5; 7 bases agree with TRBD2. Per germline, CDR1 SGDLS and CDR2 YYNGEE. V dropped 0 bases and J dropped 2; count of bases not matched to a gene: 7. CDR3 length: 16 residues.

CDR3 amino acids: CASKHQGDYGYTF. In DNA, the CDR3 is TGTGCCAGCAAGCACCAGGGGGACTATGGCTACACCTTC. This sequence joins TRBV27 and TRBJ1-2; 7 bases agree with TRBD1. Germline CDR1 MNHEY, CDR2 SMNVEV (reference sequence). With 7 bases clipped from V and 3 bases from J, the junction kept 5 bases outside the gene matches. This CDR3 region has 13 residues.

This chain joins TRBV7-9 and TRBJ2-3, with TRBD2 matching over 8 bases. The CDR3 spans 16 residues. V shed 5 bases, J shed 7 bases, and the junction held 14 bases outside the gene matches. Looked up from germline, CDR1 is SEHNR and CDR2 is FQNEAQ (reference sequence). The CDR3 DNA follows: TGTGCCAGCAGCCCGGTTGACGGGAGGGTTGGACATACGCAGTATTTT. Its protein is CASSPVDGRVGHTQYF.

V usage is TRBV7-9 and J usage is TRBJ2-1; 7 bases agree with TRBD1. The V and J ends lost 5 bases and 4 bases, in that order; junction bases with no gene match: 5. This CDR3 is built from 14 residues. Germline CDR1 and CDR2: SEHNR and FQNEAQ (reference sequence). The CDR3 bases are TGTGCCAGCAGCCCGGACAGGATATACAATGAGCAGTTCTTC. This translates into CASSPDRIYNEQFF.

DNA of the CDR3: TGCAGCGTTGAAGATGTTAACGCTGGCCGATCCTACGAGCAGTACTTC. Translated, it gives CSVEDVNAGRSYEQYF. V and J are TRBV29-1 and TRBJ2-7, with D unresolved. This CDR3 contains 16 residues. The germline gives CDR1 SQVTM, CDR2 ANQGSEA. Trimming stripped 0 bases from V and 1 base from J, with 16 bases between.

V and J are TRBV11-2 and TRBJ2-3; TRBD1 agrees at 7 bases. The CDR3 totals 16 residues. The germline CDR1 and CDR2 sequences are SGHAT and FQNNGV. J gave up 2 bases and V 5 bases, and 10 bases lay outside the gene matches. CDR3 DNA sequence: TGTGCCAGCAGCAAGACCCGGGACAGTTACACAGATACGCAGTATTTT. Translation gives CASSKTRDSYTDTQYF.

This chain links TRBV5-4 with TRBJ2-3; D call uncertain. The germline V gene has CDR1 SGHNT and CDR2 YYREEE (reference sequence). V was pared by 4 bases and J by 5 bases, with 5 bases between. The CDR3 extends over 11 amino acids. CDR3 coding DNA: TGTGCCAGCAGCGACAAAGATACGCAGTATTTT. It encodes CASSDKDTQYF.

The table lists this clone with a count of one. The chain joins TRBV27 to TRBJ2-7; D is undetermined. The CDR3 sequence is 13 residues long. In germline, CDR1 is MNHEY, CDR2 SMNVEV (reference sequence). V lost 5 bases and J 5 bases, leaving 13 bases between the germline ends. The CDR3 loop reads CASSPTVPHEQYF. The CDR3, as DNA: TGTGCCAGCAGTCCCACGGTGCCCCACGAGCAGTACTTC.

This sequence joins TRBV29-1 and TRBJ2-7; the match to TRBD1 covers 9 bases. The CDR3 length is 14 residues. CDR1 and CDR2 (germline): SQVTM, ANQGSEA. The trim removed 4 bases at V and 3 bases at J, leaving 7 bases unmatched. CDR3 sequence (DNA): TGCAGCGTTGCACCGAGACAGGGGGACTACGAGCAGTACTTC. Its translation is CSVAPRQGDYEQYF.

This clone appeared once. This rearrangement joins TRBV5-1 to TRBJ1-1; possible D gene TRBD1, 5 bases. Germline CDR1 is SGHRS and CDR2 is YFSETQ. V lost 1 base, J lost 5 bases, and 15 bases lay in between. This CDR3 contains 15 residues. For the CDR3, the DNA is TGCGCCAGCAGCTTGTTGGAGACAGTGGGGACTGAAGCTTTCTTT. Amino acids: CASSLLETVGTEAFF.

The chain has TRBV2 and TRBJ2-7; D gene uncertain. The CDR3 has 12 residues. Trimming shortened V by 3 bases and J by 2 bases, and 5 bases separated the two germline ends. CDR1 and CDR2 (germline): SNHLY, FYNNEI. In nucleotides, the CDR3 is TGTGCCAGCAGTGATACAGCCTACGAGCAGTACTTC. This gives the protein CASSDTAYEQYF.

This clone was counted a single time. CDR3 coding DNA: TGTGCCAGTAGTATGGGAGACGGACTAGCGGGGGAAAGGTTCCACGAGCAGTACTTC. Protein product: CASSMGDGLAGERFHEQYF. V usage is TRBV19 and J usage is TRBJ2-7, with 13 bases identical to TRBD2. Germline V gene sequence: CDR1 LNHDA, CDR2 SQIVND (reference sequence). V shed 3 bases, J shed 5 bases, and the junction held 16 bases outside the gene matches. This CDR3 spans 19 amino acids.